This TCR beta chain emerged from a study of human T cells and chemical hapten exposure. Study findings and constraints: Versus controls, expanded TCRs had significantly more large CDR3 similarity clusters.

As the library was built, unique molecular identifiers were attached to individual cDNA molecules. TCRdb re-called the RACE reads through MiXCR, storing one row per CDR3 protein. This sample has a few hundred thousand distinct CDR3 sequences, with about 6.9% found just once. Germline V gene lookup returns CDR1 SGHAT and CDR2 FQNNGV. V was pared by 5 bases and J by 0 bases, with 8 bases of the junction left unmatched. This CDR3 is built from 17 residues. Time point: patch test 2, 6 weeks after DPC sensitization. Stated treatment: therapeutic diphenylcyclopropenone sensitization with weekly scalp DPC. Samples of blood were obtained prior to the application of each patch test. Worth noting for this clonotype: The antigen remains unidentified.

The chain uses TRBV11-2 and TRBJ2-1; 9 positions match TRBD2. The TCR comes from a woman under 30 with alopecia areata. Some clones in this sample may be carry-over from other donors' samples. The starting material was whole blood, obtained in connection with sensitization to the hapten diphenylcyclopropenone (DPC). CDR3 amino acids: CASSPSLAGISYNEQFF. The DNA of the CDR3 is TGTGCCAGCAGCCCCTCCCTAGCGGGGATCTCCTACAATGAGCAGTTCTTC.